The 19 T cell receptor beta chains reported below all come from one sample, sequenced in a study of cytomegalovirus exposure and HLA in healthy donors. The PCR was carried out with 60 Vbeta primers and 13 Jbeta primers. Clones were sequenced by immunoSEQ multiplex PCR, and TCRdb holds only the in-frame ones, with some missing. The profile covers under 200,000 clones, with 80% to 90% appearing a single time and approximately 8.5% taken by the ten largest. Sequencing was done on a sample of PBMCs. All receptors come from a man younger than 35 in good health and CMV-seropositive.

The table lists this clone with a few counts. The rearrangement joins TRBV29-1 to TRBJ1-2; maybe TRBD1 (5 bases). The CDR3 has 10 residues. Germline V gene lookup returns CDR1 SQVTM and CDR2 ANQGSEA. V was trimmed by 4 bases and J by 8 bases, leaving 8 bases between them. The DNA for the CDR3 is TGCAGCGTTGCGGAGGGGGGCTACACCTTC. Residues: CSVAEGGYTF. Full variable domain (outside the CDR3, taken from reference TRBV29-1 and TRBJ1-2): SAVISQKPSRDICQRGTSLTIQCQVDSQVTMMFWYRQQPGQSLTLIATANQGSEATYESGFVIDKFPISRPNLTFSTLTVSNMSPEDSSIYLCSVAEGGYTFGSGTRLTVV.

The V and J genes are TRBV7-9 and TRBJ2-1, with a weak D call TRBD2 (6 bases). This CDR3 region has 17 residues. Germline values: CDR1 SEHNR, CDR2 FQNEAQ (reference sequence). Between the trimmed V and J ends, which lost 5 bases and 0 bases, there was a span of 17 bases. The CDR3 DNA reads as TGTGCCAGCAGCGCGCGAGGAGGGACGAGCTCCTACAATGAGCAGTTCTTC. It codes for CASSARGGTSSYNEQFF. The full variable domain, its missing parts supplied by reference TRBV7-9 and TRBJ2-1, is DTGVSQNPRHKITKRGQNVTFRCDPISEHNRLYWYRQTLGQGPEFLTYFQNEAQLEKSRLLSDRFSAERPKGSFSTLEIQRTEQGDSAMYLCASSARGGTSSYNEQFFGPGTRLTVL.

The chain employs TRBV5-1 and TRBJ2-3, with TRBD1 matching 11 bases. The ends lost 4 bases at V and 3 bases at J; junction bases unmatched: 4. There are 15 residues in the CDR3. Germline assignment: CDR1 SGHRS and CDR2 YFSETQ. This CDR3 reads CASSEDRGQTDTQYF. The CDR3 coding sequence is TGCGCCAGCAGCGAGGACAGGGGGCAGACAGATACGCAGTATTTT.

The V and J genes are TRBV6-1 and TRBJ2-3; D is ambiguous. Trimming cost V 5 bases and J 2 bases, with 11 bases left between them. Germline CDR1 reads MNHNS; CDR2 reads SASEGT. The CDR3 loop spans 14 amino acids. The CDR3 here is CASSSLLITDTQYF. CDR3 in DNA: TGTGCCAGCAGTTCGCTACTTATCACAGATACGCAGTATTTT.

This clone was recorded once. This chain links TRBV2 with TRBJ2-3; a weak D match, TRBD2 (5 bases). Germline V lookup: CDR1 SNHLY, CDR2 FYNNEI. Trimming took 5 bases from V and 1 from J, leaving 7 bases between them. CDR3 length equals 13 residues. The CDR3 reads CASSWERTDTQYF. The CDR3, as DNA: TGTGCCAGCAGTTGGGAGCGCACAGATACGCAGTATTTT.

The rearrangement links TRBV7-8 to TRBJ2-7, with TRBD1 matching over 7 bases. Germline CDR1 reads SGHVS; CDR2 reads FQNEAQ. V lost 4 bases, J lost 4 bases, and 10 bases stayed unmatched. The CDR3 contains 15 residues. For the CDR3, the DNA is TGTGCCAGCAGCTCCGGGACAGCCCAATCTTACGAGCAGTACTTC. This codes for CASSSGTAQSYEQYF.

The CDR3 is CASSPTTGGQFEAFF. For the CDR3, the DNA is TGTGCCAGCTCACCGACCACAGGGGGCCAGTTTGAAGCTTTCTTT. The chain joins TRBV18 to TRBJ1-1; TRBD1 matches at 9 bases. After removal of 3 bases from V and 7 bases from J, the junction contained 9 bases not matched to a gene. Germline-derived CDR1 and CDR2 are KGHSH and LQKENI. The CDR3 spans 15 residues.

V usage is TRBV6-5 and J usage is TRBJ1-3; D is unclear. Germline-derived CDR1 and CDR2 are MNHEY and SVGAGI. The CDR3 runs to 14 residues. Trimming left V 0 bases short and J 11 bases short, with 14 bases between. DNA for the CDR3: TGTGCCAGCAGTTACTCTTTTGGCAGTTCGCCCATATATTTT. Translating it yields CASSYSFGSSPIYF.

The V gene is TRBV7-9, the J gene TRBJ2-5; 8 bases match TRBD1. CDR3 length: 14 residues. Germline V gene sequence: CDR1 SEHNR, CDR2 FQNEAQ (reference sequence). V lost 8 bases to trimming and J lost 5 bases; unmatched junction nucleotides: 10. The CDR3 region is CASLNGQGTETQYF. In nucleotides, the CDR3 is TGTGCCAGCCTAAACGGACAGGGAACGGAGACCCAGTACTTC.

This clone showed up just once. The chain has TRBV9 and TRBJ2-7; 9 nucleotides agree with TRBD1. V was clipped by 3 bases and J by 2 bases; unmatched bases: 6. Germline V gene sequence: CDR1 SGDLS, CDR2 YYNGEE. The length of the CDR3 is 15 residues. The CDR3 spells CASSASGTGPYEQYF. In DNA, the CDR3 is TGTGCCAGCAGCGCGTCCGGGACAGGGCCCTACGAGCAGTACTTC.

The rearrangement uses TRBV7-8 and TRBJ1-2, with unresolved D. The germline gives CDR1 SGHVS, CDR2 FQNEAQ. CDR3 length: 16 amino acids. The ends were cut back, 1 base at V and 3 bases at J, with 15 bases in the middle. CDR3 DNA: TGTGCCAGCAGCTTAGGGCTGCGGGGTGGGGACTATGGCTACACCTTC. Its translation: CASSLGLRGGDYGYTF.

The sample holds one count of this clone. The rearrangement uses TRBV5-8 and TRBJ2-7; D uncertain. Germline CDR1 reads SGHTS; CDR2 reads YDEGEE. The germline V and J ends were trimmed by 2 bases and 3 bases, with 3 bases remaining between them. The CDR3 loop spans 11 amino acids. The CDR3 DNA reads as TGTGCCAGCAGCTTTATCTACGAGCAGTACTTC. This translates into CASSFIYEQYF.

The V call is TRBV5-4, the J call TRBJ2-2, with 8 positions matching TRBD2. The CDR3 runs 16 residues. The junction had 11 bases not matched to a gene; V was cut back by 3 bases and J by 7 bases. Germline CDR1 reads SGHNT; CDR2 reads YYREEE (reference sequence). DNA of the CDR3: TGTGCCAGCAGCTCAGCGGCGGGGGGACGTGGCGGGGAGCTGTTTTTT. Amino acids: CASSSAAGGRGGELFF.

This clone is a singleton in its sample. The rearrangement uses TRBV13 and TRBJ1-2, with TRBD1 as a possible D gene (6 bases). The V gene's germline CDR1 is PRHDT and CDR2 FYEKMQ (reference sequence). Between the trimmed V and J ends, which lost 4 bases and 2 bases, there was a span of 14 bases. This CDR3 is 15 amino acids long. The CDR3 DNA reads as TGTGCCAGCAGCTCCTTGACAGGTCAGAACTATGGCTACACCTTC. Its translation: CASSSLTGQNYGYTF.

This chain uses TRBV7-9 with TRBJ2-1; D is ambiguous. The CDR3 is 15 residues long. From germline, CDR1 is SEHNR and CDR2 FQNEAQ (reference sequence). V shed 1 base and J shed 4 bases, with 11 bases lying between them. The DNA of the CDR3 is TGTGCCAGCAGCTTAGGCCTCTCAACATACAATGAGCAGTTCTTC. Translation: CASSLGLSTYNEQFF.

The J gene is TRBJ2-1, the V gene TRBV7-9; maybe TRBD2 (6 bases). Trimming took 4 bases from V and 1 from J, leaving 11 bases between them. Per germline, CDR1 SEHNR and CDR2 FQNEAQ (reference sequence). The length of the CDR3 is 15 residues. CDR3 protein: CASSSDRGSYNEQFF. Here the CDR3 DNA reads TGTGCCAGCAGCTCCGACCGGGGGTCCTACAATGAGCAGTTCTTC.

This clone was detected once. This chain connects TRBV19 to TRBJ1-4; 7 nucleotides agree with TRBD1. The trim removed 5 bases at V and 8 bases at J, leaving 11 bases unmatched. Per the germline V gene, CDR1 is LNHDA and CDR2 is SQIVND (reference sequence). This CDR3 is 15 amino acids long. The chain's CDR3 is CASSASGGPEEKLFF. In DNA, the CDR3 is TGTGCCAGTAGTGCCTCAGGGGGTCCCGAGGAAAAACTGTTTTTT.

Written as DNA, the CDR3 is TGTGCCAGCAGCCCTGGTCGCACAGGGGGTAATGAAAAACTGTTTTTT. Translating it yields CASSPGRTGGNEKLFF. The chain links TRBV16 to TRBJ1-4; 8 nucleotides align to TRBD1. Germline V gene lookup returns CDR1 KGHSY and CDR2 FQNENV. The CDR3 consists of 16 residues. V lost 4 bases to trimming and J lost 4 bases; unmatched junction nucleotides: 8.

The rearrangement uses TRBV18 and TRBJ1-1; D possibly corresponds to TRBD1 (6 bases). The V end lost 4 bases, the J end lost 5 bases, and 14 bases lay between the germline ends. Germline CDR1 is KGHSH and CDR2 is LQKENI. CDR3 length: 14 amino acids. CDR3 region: CASSLSGVRTEAFF. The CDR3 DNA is TGTGCCAGCTCACTATCAGGGGTACGGACTGAAGCTTTCTTT.